This T cell receptor beta chain was sequenced for a study of shared clonotypes between healthy human individuals. The method was immunoSEQ multiplex PCR; TCRdb's version includes in-frame clones alone and lacks a portion of them. This sample yields about 380,000 clones, of which roughly 96% are seen a single time; approximately 0.32% belongs to the top ten. The CDR3 runs 14 residues. The ends were cut back, 3 bases at V and 5 bases at J, with 13 bases in the middle. Looked up from germline, CDR1 is LGHNA and CDR2 is YNFKEQ. Sequencing was done on a sample of memory CD8+ T cells sorted from blood. Specified subset: CD45RO+ cells pooled with CCR7-negative TemRA cells. The origin of this receptor is a man under 40 in good health. The V and J genes are TRBV4-2 and TRBJ2-5; the D is unclear. CDR3 protein: CASSHSDRGETQYF. The CDR3 DNA is TGTGCCAGCAGCCACAGCGACCGTGGGGAGACCCAGTACTTC.